This T cell receptor beta chain was sequenced during a study of T cells in Graves' hyperthyroidism and ophthalmopathy. Trimming left V 0 bases short and J 0 bases short, with 15 bases between. Germline V CDR1 and CDR2: DFQATT, SNEGSKA (reference sequence). This CDR3 region has 16 residues. The CDR3 regions of TCR beta were amplified from RNA transcripts. The HTBI primer set drove a first-round RT-PCR of the TCR CDR3. TCRdb recomputed calls from the multiplex PCR reads with MiXCR, one row per CDR3 protein. The data contain about 600,000 distinct CDR3 sequences, roughly 14% of them singletons. This clonotype was recorded many times.

The chain couples TRBV20-1 to TRBJ2-7; D call uncertain. This clonotype was sampled from a woman aged 45 to 65 with Graves' ophthalmopathy. The sample was blood. The CDR3 nucleotides are TGCAGTGCTAGAGAGGGTTGGTCTTCCAACTCCTACGAGCAGTACTTC. This codes for CSAREGWSSNSYEQYF.